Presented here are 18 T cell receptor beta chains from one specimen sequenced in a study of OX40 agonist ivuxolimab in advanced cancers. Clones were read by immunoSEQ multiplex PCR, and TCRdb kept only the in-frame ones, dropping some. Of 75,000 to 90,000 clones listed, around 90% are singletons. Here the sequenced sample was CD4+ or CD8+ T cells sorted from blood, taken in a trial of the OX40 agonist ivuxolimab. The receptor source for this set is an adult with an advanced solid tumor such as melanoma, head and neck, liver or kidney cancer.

CDR3 DNA sequence: TGTGCCAGCAGCTCCACTAGCGTTGGTGAGCAGTTCTTC. Its translation: CASSSTSVGEQFF. The J gene is TRBJ2-1, the V gene TRBV2; 7 nucleotides align to TRBD2. CDR3 length: 13 residues. Germline V gives CDR1 SNHLY, CDR2 FYNNEI. J was trimmed by 9 bases and V by 6 bases; bases with no gene match: 8.

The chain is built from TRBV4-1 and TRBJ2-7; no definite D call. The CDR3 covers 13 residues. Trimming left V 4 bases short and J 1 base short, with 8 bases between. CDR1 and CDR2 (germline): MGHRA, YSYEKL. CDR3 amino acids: CASSRGVSYEQYF. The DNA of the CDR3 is TGCGCCAGCAGCCGAGGAGTATCCTACGAGCAGTACTTC.

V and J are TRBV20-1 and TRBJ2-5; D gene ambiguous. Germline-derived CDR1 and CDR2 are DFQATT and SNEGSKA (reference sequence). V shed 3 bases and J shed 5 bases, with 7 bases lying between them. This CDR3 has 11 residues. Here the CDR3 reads CSARIRETQYF. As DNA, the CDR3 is TGCAGTGCTAGGATCCGGGAGACCCAGTACTTC.

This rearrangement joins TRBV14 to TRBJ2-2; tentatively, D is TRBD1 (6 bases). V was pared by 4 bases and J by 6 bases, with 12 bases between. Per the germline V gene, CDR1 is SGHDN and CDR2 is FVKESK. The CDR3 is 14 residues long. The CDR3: CASSRNSGAGELFF. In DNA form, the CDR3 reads TGTGCCAGCAGCCGAAACTCAGGGGCCGGGGAGCTGTTTTTT.

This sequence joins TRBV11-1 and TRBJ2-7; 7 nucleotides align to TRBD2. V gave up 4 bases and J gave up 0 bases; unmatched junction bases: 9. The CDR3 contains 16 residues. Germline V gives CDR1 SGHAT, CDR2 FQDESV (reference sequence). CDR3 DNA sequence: TGTGCCAGCAGCTCTTGGCCGGGGACTAACTCCTACGAGCAGTACTTC. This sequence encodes CASSSWPGTNSYEQYF.

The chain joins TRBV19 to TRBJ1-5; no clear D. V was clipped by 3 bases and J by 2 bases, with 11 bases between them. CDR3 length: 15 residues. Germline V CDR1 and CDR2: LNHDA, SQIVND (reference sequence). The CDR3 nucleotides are TGTGCCAGTAGTATGGGGTTAATTGGCAATCAGCCCCAGCATTTT. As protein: CASSMGLIGNQPQHF.

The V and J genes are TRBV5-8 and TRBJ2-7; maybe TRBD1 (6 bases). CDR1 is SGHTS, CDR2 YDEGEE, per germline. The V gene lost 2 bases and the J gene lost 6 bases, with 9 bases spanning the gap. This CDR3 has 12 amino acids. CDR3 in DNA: TGTGCCAGCAGCTTTACAGGGCGCGAGCAGTACTTC. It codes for CASSFTGREQYF.

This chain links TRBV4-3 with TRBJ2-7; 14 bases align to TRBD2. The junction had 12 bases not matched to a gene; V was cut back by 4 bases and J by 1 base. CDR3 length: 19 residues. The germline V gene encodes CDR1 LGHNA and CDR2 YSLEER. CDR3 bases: TGCGCCAGCAGCCCCGGGCCGGGACTAGCGGGAGAGAGGTCCTACGAGCAGTACTTC. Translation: CASSPGPGLAGERSYEQYF.

This CDR3 is CASSRMGGQGSYEQYF. The CDR3 bases are TGTGCCAGCAGCCGAATGGGCGGGCAGGGCAGCTACGAGCAGTACTTC. The rearrangement joins TRBV14 to TRBJ2-7, with D perhaps matching TRBD1 or TRBD2 (5 bases each). This CDR3 is 16 amino acids long. The V end lost 4 bases, the J end lost 3 bases, and 19 bases lay between the germline ends. Germline V gene data show CDR1 as SGHDN and CDR2 as FVKESK.

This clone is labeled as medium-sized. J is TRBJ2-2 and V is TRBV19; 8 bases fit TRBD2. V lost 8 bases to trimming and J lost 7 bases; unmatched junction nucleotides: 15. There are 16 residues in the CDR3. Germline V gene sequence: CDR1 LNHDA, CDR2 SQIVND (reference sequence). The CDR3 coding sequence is TGTGCCAGTTCGGGATTAGCGGGATCTAGTATCGGGGAGCTGTTTTTT. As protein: CASSGLAGSSIGELFF.

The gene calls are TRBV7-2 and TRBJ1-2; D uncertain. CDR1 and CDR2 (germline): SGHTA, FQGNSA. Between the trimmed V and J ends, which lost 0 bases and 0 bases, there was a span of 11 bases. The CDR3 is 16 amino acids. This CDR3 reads CASSLAPRRANYGYTF. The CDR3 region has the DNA TGTGCCAGCAGCTTAGCGCCGCGTAGGGCTAACTATGGCTACACCTTC.

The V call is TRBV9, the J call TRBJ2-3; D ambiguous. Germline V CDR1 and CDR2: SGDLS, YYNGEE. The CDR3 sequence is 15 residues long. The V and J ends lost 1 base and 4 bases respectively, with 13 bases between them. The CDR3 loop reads CASSVRSQIADTQYF. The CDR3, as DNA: TGTGCCAGCAGCGTACGGTCACAAATTGCAGATACGCAGTATTTT.

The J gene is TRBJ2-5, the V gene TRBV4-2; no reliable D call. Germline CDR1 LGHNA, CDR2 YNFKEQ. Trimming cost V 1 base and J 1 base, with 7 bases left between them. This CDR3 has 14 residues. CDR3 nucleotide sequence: TGTGCCAGCAGCCAAGGAGTCAGCCAAGAGACCCAGTACTTC. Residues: CASSQGVSQETQYF.

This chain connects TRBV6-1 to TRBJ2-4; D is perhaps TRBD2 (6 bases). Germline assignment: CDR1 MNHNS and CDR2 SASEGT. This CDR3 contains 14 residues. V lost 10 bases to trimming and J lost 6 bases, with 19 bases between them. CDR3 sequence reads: CATRAGTEGNIQYF. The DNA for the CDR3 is TGTGCCACCAGGGCCGGGACGGAGGGAAACATTCAGTACTTC.

Here the CDR3 reads CASSVAGTNTGELFF. In nucleotides, the CDR3 is TGTGCCAGCAGCGTAGCTGGTACTAACACCGGGGAGCTGTTTTTT. This chain uses TRBV9 with TRBJ2-2; D is unresolved. V lost 0 bases and J lost 2, with 8 bases in between. This CDR3 is built from 15 residues. CDR1 and CDR2 from the germline V gene are SGDLS and YYNGEE.

The CDR3 is CASSFVQGSTEAFF. CDR3 in DNA: TGTGCCAGCAGTTTTGTCCAGGGGTCCACTGAAGCTTTCTTT. This chain links TRBV27 with TRBJ1-1; possibly TRBD1 for D (6 bases). Germline loops: CDR1 MNHEY, CDR2 SMNVEV (reference sequence). CDR3 length: 14 amino acids. Deletions cut 3 bases from V and 4 bases from J, with 12 bases between.

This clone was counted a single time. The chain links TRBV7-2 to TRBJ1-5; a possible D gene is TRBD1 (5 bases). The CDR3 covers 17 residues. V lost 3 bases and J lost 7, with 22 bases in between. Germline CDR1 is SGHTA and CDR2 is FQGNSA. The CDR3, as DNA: TGTGCCAGCAGCTTGACGACCGGGACCGCTTACACCCAGCCCCAGCATTTT. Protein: CASSLTTGTAYTQPQHF.

CDR3 region: CASSPPPTDTIYF. CDR3 nucleotides: TGTGCCAGCTCACCACCACCCACCGACACCATATATTTT. This chain joins TRBV18 and TRBJ1-3; no firm D call. CDR1 is KGHSH, CDR2 LQKENI, per germline. Trimming left V 0 bases short and J 8 bases short, with 8 bases between. This CDR3 has 13 residues.